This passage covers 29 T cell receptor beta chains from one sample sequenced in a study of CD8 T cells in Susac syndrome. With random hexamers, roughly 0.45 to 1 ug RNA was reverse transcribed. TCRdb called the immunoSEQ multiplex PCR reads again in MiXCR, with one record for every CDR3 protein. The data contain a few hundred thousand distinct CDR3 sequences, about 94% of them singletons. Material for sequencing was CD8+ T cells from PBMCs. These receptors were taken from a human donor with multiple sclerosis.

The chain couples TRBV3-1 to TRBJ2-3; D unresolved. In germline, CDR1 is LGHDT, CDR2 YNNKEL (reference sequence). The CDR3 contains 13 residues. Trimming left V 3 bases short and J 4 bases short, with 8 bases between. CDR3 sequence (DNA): TGTGCCAGCAGCCAGGGGAACCCAGATACGCAGTATTTT. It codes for CASSQGNPDTQYF.

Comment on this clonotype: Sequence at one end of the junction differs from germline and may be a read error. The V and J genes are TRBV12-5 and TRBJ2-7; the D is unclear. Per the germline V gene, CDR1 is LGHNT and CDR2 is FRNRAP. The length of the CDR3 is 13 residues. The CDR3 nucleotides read TGTGCTAGTGTTTTGGACCCTGAGTACGAGCAGTACTTC. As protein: CASVLDPEYEQYF.

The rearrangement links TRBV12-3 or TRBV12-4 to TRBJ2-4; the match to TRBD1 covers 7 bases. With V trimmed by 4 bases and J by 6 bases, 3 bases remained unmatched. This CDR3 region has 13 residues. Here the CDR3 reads CASSSGQLNIQYF. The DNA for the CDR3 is TGTGCCAGCAGTTCGGGACAGTTAAACATTCAGTACTTC.

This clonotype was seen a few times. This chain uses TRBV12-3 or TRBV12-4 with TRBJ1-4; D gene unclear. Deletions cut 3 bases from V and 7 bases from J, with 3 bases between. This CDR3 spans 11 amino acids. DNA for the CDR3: TGTGCCAGCAGTTTTGGTGAAAAACTGTTTTTT. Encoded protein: CASSFGEKLFF.

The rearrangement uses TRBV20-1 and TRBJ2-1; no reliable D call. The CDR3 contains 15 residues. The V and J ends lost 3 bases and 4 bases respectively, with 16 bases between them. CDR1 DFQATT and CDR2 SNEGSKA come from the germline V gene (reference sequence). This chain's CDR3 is CSASKAGYDYNEQFF. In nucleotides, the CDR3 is TGCAGTGCTAGTAAAGCCGGATACGATTACAATGAGCAGTTCTTC.

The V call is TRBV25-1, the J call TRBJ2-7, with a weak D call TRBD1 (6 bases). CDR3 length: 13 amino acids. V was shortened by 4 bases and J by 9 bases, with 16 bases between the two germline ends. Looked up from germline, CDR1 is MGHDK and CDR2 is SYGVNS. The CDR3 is CASSASDRLGQYF. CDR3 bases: TGTGCCAGCAGTGCCTCAGACAGGCTGGGGCAGTACTTC.

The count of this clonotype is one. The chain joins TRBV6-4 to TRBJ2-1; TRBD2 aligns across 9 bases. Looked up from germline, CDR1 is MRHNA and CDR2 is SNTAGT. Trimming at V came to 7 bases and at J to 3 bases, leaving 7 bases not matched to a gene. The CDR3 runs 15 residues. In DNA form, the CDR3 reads TGTGCCAGCAAAGCACTAGCGGGTGACTACAATGAGCAGTTCTTC. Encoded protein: CASKALAGDYNEQFF.

Written as DNA, the CDR3 is TGTGCCAGCAGTCCCGGAGGGGCCCGTGAAGCTTTCTTT. Its translation is CASSPGGAREAFF. The gene calls are TRBV12-3 or TRBV12-4 and TRBJ1-1, with D maybe TRBD1 (5 bases). The CDR3 has 13 residues. Trimming pared 5 bases from V and 7 bases from J, leaving 14 bases between.

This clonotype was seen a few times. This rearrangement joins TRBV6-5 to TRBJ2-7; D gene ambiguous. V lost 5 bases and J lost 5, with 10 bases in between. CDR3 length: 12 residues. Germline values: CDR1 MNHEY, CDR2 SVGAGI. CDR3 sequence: CASSPGLDEQYF. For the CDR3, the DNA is TGTGCCAGCAGTCCCGGATTGGACGAGCAGTACTTC.

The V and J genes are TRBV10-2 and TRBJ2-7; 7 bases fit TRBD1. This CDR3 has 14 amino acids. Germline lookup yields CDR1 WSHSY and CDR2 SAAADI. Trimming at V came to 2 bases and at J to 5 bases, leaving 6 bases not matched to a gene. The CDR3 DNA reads TGCGCCAGCAGTGAGCGAAGAGGGGGCGACGAGCAGTACTTC. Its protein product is CASSERRGGDEQYF.

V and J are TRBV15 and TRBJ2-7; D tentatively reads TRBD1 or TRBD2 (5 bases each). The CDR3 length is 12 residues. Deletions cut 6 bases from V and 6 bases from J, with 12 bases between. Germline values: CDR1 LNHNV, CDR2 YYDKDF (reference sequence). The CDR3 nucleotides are TGTGCCACCAGTGGGGGATTCGGCGAGCAGTACTTC. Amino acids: CATSGGFGEQYF. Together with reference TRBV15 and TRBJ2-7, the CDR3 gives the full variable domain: DAMVIQNPRYQVTQFGKPVTLSCSQTLNHNVMYWYQQKSSQAPKLLFHYYDKDFNNEADTPDNFQSRRPNTSFCFLDIRSPGLGDTAMYLCATSGGFGEQYFGPGTRLTVT.

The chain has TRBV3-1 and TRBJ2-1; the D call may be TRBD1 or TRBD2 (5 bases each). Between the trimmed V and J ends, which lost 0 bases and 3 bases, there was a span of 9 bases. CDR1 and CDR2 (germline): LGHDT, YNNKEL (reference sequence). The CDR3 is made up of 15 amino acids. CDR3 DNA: TGTGCCAGCAGCCAAGATCTGGGGGACTACAATGAGCAGTTCTTC. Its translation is CASSQDLGDYNEQFF.

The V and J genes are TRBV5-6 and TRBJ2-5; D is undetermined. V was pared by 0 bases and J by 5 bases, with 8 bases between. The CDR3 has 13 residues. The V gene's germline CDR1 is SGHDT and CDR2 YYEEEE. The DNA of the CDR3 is TGTGCCAGCAGCTTGGGTGCGAGCGAGACCCAGTACTTC. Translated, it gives CASSLGASETQYF.

The CDR3 DNA reads as TGTGCCAGCAGCCCGAGCCATTACAATGAGCAGTTCTTC. This sequence encodes CASSPSHYNEQFF. The rearrangement uses TRBV12-3 or TRBV12-4 and TRBJ2-1; D is unresolved. Trimming stripped 6 bases from V and 4 bases from J, with 10 bases between. This CDR3 contains 13 residues.

The CDR3 loop is CASTSLLSGSTDTQYF. The CDR3, as DNA: TGTGCCAGCACCTCCCTTCTTAGCGGGAGCACAGATACGCAGTATTTT. The rearrangement joins TRBV11-2 to TRBJ2-3, with 7 bases fitting TRBD2. Germline V gene lookup returns CDR1 SGHAT and CDR2 FQNNGV. This CDR3 region has 16 residues. J was trimmed by 0 bases and V by 7 bases; bases with no gene match: 10.

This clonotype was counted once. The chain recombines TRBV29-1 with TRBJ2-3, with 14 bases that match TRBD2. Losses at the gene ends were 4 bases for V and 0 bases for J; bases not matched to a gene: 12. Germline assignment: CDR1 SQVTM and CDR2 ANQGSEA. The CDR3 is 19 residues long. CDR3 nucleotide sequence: TGCAGCGTTGGAGGGACTAGCGGGAGAATCCCGACAAGCACAGATACGCAGTATTTT. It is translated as CSVGGTSGRIPTSTDTQYF.

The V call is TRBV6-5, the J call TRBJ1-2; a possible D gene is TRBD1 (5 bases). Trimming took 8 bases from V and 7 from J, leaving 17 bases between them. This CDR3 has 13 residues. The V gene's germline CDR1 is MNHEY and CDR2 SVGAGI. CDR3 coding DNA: TGTGCCAGCTGCTCACAGTCGGGGGGTGGCTACACCTTC. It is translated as CASCSQSGGGYTF.

CDR3 in amino acids: CASSKGGETQYF. CDR3 DNA sequence: TGTGCCAGCAGCAAGGGCGGGGAGACCCAGTACTTC. The chain uses TRBV5-6 and TRBJ2-5; TRBD2 is a possible D gene (5 bases). CDR3 length equals 12 residues. CDR1 and CDR2 from the germline V gene are SGHDT and YYEEEE. Deletions cut 4 bases from V and 5 bases from J, with 9 bases between.

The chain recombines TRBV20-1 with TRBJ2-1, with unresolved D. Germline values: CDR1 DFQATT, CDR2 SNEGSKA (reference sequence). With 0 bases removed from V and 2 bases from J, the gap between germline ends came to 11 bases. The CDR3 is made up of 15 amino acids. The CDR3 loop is CSARDLLDAYNEQFF. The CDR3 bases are TGCAGTGCTAGAGATTTGCTAGATGCCTACAATGAGCAGTTCTTC.

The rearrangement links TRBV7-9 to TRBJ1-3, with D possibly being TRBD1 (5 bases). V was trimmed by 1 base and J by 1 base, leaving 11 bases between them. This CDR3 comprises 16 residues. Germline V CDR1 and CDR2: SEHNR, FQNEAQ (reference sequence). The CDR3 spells CASSLGPDSSGNTIYF. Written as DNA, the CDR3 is TGTGCCAGCAGCTTAGGTCCTGACAGTTCTGGAAACACCATATATTTT.

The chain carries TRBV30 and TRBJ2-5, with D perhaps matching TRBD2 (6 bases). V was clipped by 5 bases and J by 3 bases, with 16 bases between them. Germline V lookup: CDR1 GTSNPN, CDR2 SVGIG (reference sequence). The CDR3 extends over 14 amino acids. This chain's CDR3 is CAWGEEGEEETQYF. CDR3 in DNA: TGTGCCTGGGGGGAGGAGGGAGAGGAAGAGACCCAGTACTTC.

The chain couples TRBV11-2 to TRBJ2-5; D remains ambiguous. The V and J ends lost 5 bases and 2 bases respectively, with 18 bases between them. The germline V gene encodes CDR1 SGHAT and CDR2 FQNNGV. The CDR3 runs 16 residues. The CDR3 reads CASSRGDVGLQETQYF. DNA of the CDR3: TGTGCCAGCAGCCGAGGCGATGTCGGGTTGCAAGAGACCCAGTACTTC.

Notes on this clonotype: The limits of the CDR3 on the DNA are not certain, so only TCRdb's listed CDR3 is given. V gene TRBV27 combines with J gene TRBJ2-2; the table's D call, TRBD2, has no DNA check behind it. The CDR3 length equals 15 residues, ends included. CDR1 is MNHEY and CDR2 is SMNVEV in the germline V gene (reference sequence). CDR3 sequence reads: CASSPTGGPPGSCFF.

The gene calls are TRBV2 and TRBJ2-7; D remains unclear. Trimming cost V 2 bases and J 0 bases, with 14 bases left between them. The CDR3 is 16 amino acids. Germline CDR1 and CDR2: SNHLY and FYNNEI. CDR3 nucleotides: TGTGCCAGCAGTGAACCAATTAGTCAAGGCTCCTACGAGCAGTACTTC. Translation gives CASSEPISQGSYEQYF.

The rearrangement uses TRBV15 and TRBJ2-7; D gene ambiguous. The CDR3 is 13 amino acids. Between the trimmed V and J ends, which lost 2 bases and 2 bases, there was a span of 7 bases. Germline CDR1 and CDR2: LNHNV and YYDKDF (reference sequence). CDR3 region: CATSRSTAYEQYF. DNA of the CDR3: TGTGCCACCAGCAGAAGTACAGCCTACGAGCAGTACTTC.

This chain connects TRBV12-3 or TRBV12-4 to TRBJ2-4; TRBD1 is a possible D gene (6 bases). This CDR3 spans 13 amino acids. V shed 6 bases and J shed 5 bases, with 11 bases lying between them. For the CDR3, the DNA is TGTGCCAGCAGCACAGGGCCCCAAAACATTCAGTACTTC. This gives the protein CASSTGPQNIQYF.

CDR3 amino acids: CSALGDNYGYTF. The CDR3 nucleotides read TGCAGCGCACTAGGGGATAACTATGGCTACACCTTC. The chain joins TRBV29-1 to TRBJ1-2; D might be TRBD1 (5 bases). Trimming cost V 7 bases and J 1 base, with 10 bases left between them. CDR3 length: 12 residues. Germline CDR1 reads SQVTM; CDR2 reads ANQGSEA.

The CDR3 spells CASSLEGEGRETQYF. In DNA form, the CDR3 reads TGTGCCAGCAGCTTGGAGGGTGAGGGGCGGGAGACCCAGTACTTC. The V gene is TRBV5-4, the J gene TRBJ2-5; D may be TRBD1 or TRBD2 (5 bases each). The length of the CDR3 is 15 residues. Between the trimmed V and J ends, which lost 0 bases and 5 bases, there was a span of 14 bases. CDR1 and CDR2 from the germline V gene are SGHNT and YYREEE (reference sequence).

CDR3 nucleotide sequence: TGTGCCAGCAGCTATAGGACAGTTCACAATCAGCCCCAGCATTTT. This codes for CASSYRTVHNQPQHF. V is TRBV7-2 and J is TRBJ1-5, with TRBD1 as a possible D gene (6 bases). The CDR3 extends over 15 amino acids. V lost 4 bases and J 3 bases, leaving 13 bases between the germline ends. Germline CDR1 reads SGHTA; CDR2 reads FQGNSA.